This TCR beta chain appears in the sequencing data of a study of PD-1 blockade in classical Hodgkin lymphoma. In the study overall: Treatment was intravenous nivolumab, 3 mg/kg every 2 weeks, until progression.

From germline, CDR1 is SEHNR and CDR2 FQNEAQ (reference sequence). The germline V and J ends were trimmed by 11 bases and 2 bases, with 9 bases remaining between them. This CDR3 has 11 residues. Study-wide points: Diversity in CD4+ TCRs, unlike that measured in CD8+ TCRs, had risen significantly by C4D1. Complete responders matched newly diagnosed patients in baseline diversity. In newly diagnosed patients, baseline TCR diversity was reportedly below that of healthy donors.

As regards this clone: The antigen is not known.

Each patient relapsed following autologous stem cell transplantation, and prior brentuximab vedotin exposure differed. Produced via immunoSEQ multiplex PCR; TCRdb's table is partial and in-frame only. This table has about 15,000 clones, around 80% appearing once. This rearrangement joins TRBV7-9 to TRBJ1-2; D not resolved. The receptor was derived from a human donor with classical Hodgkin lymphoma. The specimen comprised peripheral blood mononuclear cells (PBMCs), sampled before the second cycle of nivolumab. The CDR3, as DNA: TGTGCCGAGGGCGGCAACTATGGCTACACCTTC. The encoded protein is CAEGGNYGYTF.